This is a list of T cell receptor beta chains from one sample in a study of blood T cell repertoires in COVID-19. Produced via immunoSEQ multiplex PCR; TCRdb's table is partial and in-frame only. The sample contains about 320,000 clones, roughly 85% of which appear only once. Input material: PBMCs or T cells enriched from blood (not recorded which). The source of these receptors is a woman in her 30s who had been exposed to COVID-19. The CDR3 runs from the conserved cysteine through the conserved F or W. The D gene is left open where the match is weak. The size entry is marked missing in some rows and otherwise reads once, few, many or a size class.

abundance	j_gene	d_gene	v_gene	CDR3nt	CDR3aa
.	TRBJ1-2	.	TRBV28	TGTGCCAGCAGTTCTCCACAGGGACCGTATGGCTACACCTTC	CASSSPQGPYGYTF
.	TRBJ1-5	.	TRBV15	TGTGCCACCAGCAGAGTGGGCAGGGGATACAATCAGCCCCAGCATTTT	CATSRVGRGYNQPQHF
.	TRBJ2-3	TRBD1	TRBV5-4	TGTGCCAGCAGACCGGGACAGGGGGCGACAGATACGCAGTATTTT	CASRPGQGATDTQYF
.	TRBJ2-7	.	TRBV4-1	TGCGCCAGCAGCCAAGCCGGAACAGGGAGCTACGAGCAGTACTTC	CASSQAGTGSYEQYF
.	TRBJ1-3	.	TRBV5-6	TGTGCCAGCAGAGGCGGCGACTCTGGAAACACCATATATTTT	CASRGGDSGNTIYF
.	TRBJ2-1	TRBD2	TRBV5-3	TGTGCCAGAAGACTGGCGGGGACTAGCTGGTACAATGAGCAGTTCTTC	CARRLAGTSWYNEQFF
.	TRBJ1-2	TRBD1	TRBV2	TGTGCCAGCAGACCGGGACAGGCTTCAAACTATGGCTACACCTTC	CASRPGQASNYGYTF
once	TRBJ1-5	.	TRBV2	TGTGCCAGCAAGACGGGAGGGTATATTAATCAGCCCCAGCATTTT	CASKTGGYINQPQHF
.	TRBJ2-2	.	TRBV18	TGTGCCAGCTCACCGAATAGGGGGTCCGGGGAGCTGTTTTTT	CASSPNRGSGELFF
.	TRBJ1-1	.	TRBV30	TGTGCCTGGAGAAGAAACAGTCTCGGTACTGAAGCTTTCTTT	CAWRRNSLGTEAFF
.	TRBJ1-6	TRBD1	TRBV28	TGTGCCAGCCGGACAGGGTCACCCCTCCACTTT	CASRTGSPLHF
.	TRBJ1-5	TRBD1	TRBV28	TGTGCCAGCAGTTTTCGACCCGGGACAGCCCTAAAGCCCCAGCATTTT	CASSFRPGTALKPQHF
.	TRBJ2-6	TRBD2	TRBV7-3	TGTGCGGTGGGAGGGCAGGGTAGGGCCAACGTCCTGACTTTC	CAVGGQGRANVLTF
.	TRBJ2-4	.	TRBV9	TGTGCCAGCAGCAGCCCAGGTCAAGCCAAAAACATTCAGTACTTC	CASSSPGQAKNIQYF
.	TRBJ1-6	TRBD1	TRBV5-6	TGTGCCAGCAGCGAGAGGACAGGGCGATATAATTCACCCCTCCACTTT	CASSERTGRYNSPLHF
once	TRBJ2-7	TRBD1	TRBV7-2	TGTGCCAGCAGCCGGGACAGGAACTACGAGCAGTACTTC	CASSRDRNYEQYF
.	TRBJ1-2	.	TRBV4-2	TGTGCCAGCAGCCAAGATGAGGGTTTTAACTATGGCTACACCTTC	CASSQDEGFNYGYTF
.	TRBJ1-1	.	TRBV18	TGTGCCAGCTCACCATCCCTAGGGGTGGGCACTGAAGCTTTCTTT	CASSPSLGVGTEAFF
.	TRBJ1-2	.	TRBV5-5	TGTGCCAGCAGCTTGGGATTGACAGACCCTTTCGGGGGTTATGGCTACACCTTC	CASSLGLTDPFGGYGYTF
.	TRBJ1-3	.	TRBV4-3	TGCGCCAGCAGCCAAGATTGGAGGGTCAGCGGAAACACCATATATTTT	CASSQDWRVSGNTIYF
.	TRBJ2-1	TRBD1	TRBV7-9	TGTGCCAGCAGCTCAGAACCGGGACAGGGAAGGTATGAGCAGTTCTTC	CASSSEPGQGRYEQFF
.	TRBJ2-7	.	TRBV18	TGTGCCAGCTCACCACAGGGGAAGGGTTCCTACGAGCAGTACTTC	CASSPQGKGSYEQYF
.	TRBJ1-3	.	TRBV5-6	TGTGCCAGCAGCTTTATATTTGGCAGAACCGATCCCTCTGGAAACACCATATATTTT	CASSFIFGRTDPSGNTIYF
.	TRBJ1-1	.	TRBV6-5	TGTGCCAGCAGTTTAAGACGAGGGAGCACTGAAGCTTTCTTT	CASSLRRGSTEAFF
.	TRBJ1-5	.	TRBV7-3	TGTGCCAGCAGCTTAGCTCACGGGGGCAATCAGCCCCAGCATTTT	CASSLAHGGNQPQHF
few	TRBJ1-2	TRBD1	TRBV4-1	TGCGCCAGCAGCCAATTGGAGGGGGCGCTGGAGGGCTACACCTTC	CASSQLEGALEGYTF
.	TRBJ2-1	.	TRBV7-9	TGTGCCAGCAGTACTAGACGGGAAGGCAATGAGCAGTTCTTC	CASSTRREGNEQFF
once	TRBJ2-7	TRBD1	TRBV2	TGTGCCAGCAGGACGGGACAGGGGACCTACGAGCAGTACTTC	CASRTGQGTYEQYF
.	TRBJ2-5	TRBD1	TRBV5-1	TGCGCCAGCAGCCCCGGGACAGGGGGCTTGGAGACCCAGTACTTC	CASSPGTGGLETQYF
.	TRBJ1-1	.	TRBV5-1	TGCGCCAGCAGCTTTGCAGGGATGGCTGAAGCTTTCTTT	CASSFAGMAEAFF
many	TRBJ2-3	.	TRBV18	TGTGCCAGCTCACCATGGGGGGACGGCACAGATACGCAGTATTTT	CASSPWGDGTDTQYF
.	TRBJ2-7	.	TRBV14	TGTGCCAGCAGCCCTAACCCACTAGTCAACGAGCAGTACTTC	CASSPNPLVNEQYF
.	TRBJ2-5	.	TRBV18	TGTGCCAGCTCCGTGGAGCAATTGACGATGGACTTC	CASSVEQLTMDF
.	TRBJ2-3	.	TRBV5-4	TGTGCCAGCAGCACGCGCGGCAGCACAGATACGCAGTATTTT	CASSTRGSTDTQYF
few	TRBJ1-1	.	TRBV30	TGTGCCCAAAACAGGGCCCACACTGAAGCTTTCTTT	CAQNRAHTEAFF
.	TRBJ2-5	.	TRBV6-6	TGTGCCAGCATGCGGACAGCGCAACAAGAGACCCAGTACTTC	CASMRTAQQETQYF
.	TRBJ2-1	.	TRBV28	TGTGCCAGCAGCTTCCAGGGGTCCTACAATGAGCAGTTCTTC	CASSFQGSYNEQFF
.	TRBJ2-2	.	TRBV24-1	TGTGCCACCAGTGATCGAAAGGGGATCCTCGACACCGGGGAGCTGTTTTTT	CATSDRKGILDTGELFF
.	TRBJ1-6	.	TRBV5-6	TGTGCCAGCAGCTTCGAACGCGGAGATTCACCCCTCCACTTT	CASSFERGDSPLHF
.	TRBJ2-5	TRBD2	TRBV10-3	TGTGCCATCAGTGATCGGACTAGCGGGGGGGCAGAGACCCAGTACTTC	CAISDRTSGGAETQYF
.	TRBJ1-2	.	TRBV6-1	TGTGCCAGCAGTGAAGGACGGGACTATGGCTACACCTTC	CASSEGRDYGYTF
.	TRBJ2-5	TRBD2	TRBV27	TGTGCCAGCAGTCCCGGGCTAGCGGGGGAGGACGGAGTGGCCCAGTACTTC	CASSPGLAGEDGVAQYF
.	TRBJ2-1	TRBD2	TRBV13	TGTGCCAGCAGCTCAACCGGGACTAGCGCACGTGAGCAGTTCTTC	CASSSTGTSAREQFF
.	TRBJ2-3	.	TRBV21-1	.	CASSIPVAGGTADTQYF
few	TRBJ1-1	.	TRBV28	TGTGCCAGCAGTCTGACAGGTCAACCGAACACTGAAGCTTTCTTT	CASSLTGQPNTEAFF
.	TRBJ2-3	TRBD2	TRBV29-1	TGCAGCGTCCGGACTAGCGGGGGAACAGATACGCAGTATTTT	CSVRTSGGTDTQYF
.	TRBJ2-3	.	TRBV30	TGTGCCTGGATAATTCCGTCGGGAGATACGCAGTATTTT	CAWIIPSGDTQYF
.	TRBJ2-6	TRBD1	TRBV6-1	TGTGCCAGCAGTGCGAGACAGGGGAGCGGGGCCAACGTCCTGACTTTC	CASSARQGSGANVLTF
once	TRBJ1-5	TRBD1	TRBV6-5	TGTGCCAGCACCCTGACAGGGGGGCCCAATCAGCCCCAGCATTTT	CASTLTGGPNQPQHF
.	TRBJ2-4	TRBD2	TRBV10-1	TGCGCCAGCAGTGAGTCGATAGGACTAGCGGGGGTCAAAAACATTCAGTACTTC	CASSESIGLAGVKNIQYF
.	TRBJ2-5	TRBD1	TRBV5-1	TGCGCCAGCAGCGCTCAGGGACAGAAAGAGACCCAGTACTTC	CASSAQGQKETQYF
few	TRBJ2-2	TRBD1	TRBV28	TGTGCCAGCAGTTTATTGTCAGGGGGGAACACCGGGGAGCTGTTTTTT	CASSLLSGGNTGELFF
.	TRBJ2-1	.	TRBV5-1	TGCGCCAGCAGCCAGGAGGGGACTCCGACGAGTGAGCAGTTCTTC	CASSQEGTPTSEQFF